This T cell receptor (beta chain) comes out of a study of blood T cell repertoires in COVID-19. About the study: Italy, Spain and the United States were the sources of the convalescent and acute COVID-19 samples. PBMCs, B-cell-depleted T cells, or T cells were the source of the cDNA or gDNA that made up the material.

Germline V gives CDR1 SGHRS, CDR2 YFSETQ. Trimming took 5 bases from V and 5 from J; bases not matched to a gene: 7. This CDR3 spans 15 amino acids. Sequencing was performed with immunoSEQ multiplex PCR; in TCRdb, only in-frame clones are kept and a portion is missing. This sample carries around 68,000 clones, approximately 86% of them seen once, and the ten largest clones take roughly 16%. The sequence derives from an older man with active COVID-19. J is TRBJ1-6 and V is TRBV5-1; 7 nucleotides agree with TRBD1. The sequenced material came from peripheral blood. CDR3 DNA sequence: TGCGCCAGCAGTTCGGGACAGAGAAATAATTCACCCCTCCACTTT. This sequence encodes CASSSGQRNNSPLHF.